This TCR beta chain was obtained from a study of T cell repertoires in cytomegalovirus infection. Using its own MiXCR run on the reads, TCRdb lists one record per CDR3 protein. The sample carries about 460,000 distinct CDR3 sequences, about 11% recorded once. This clonotype was recorded at least ten times. CDR3 length: 13 residues. The V end lost 4 bases, the J end lost 4 bases, and 10 bases lay between the germline ends. Per the germline V gene, CDR1 is MNHNS and CDR2 is SASEGT. This sequence was found in a human donor in good health (CMV status not recorded). Some clones in this sample may be carry-over from other donors' samples. Sequenced material: PBMCs. The chain carries TRBV6-1 and TRBJ1-1; D might be TRBD1 (6 bases). CDR3 sequence (DNA): TGTGCCAGCAGTGCAGGGGTAGGCACTGAAGCTTTCTTT. Translating it yields CASSAGVGTEAFF.